The 20 T cell receptor beta chains listed next were all sequenced from one sample in a study of monozygotic twins with inflammatory bowel disease (dated by TCRdb to the late 2010s). The library was produced with 5' RACE. Sequencing relied on an Illumina HiSeq 2500. After TCRdb reprocessed the reads, each CDR3 protein sequence was kept as one row, without DNA. In this sample's table one finds about 330,000 distinct CDR3 sequences. Over 2% of the sample is taken by the ten largest. The sequenced material came from blood. These receptors came from a human donor with ulcerative colitis or Crohn's disease, or a healthy co-twin of an affected twin (not recorded which).

The rearrangement joins TRBV20-1 to TRBJ1-2. The CDR3 is 12 amino acids. CDR1 DFQATT and CDR2 SNEGSKA come from the germline V gene (reference sequence). CDR3 amino acids: CTSWASEGGYTF.

This chain uses TRBV28 with TRBJ1-1; TCRdb designates TRBD1, a call that cannot be tested without DNA. Per germline, CDR1 MDHEN and CDR2 SYDVKM. The CDR3 has 16 residues. The CDR3 here is CASLKWGVGGNTEAFF.

The CDR3: CASSLVIVGGEAFF. The genes are TRBV7-8 and TRBJ1-1; TCRdb's D call of TRBD1 is untestable without DNA. This CDR3 has 14 residues. CDR1 SGHVS and CDR2 FQNEAQ come from the germline V gene.

The chain joins TRBV20-1 to TRBJ2-7; TCRdb gives TRBD1 as the D gene, but with no DNA this cannot be confirmed. CDR1 is DFQATT, CDR2 SNEGSKA, per germline (reference sequence). This CDR3 has 13 residues. The CDR3 reads CSAKWLTRFEQYF.

The V call is TRBV12-3 or TRBV12-4, the J call TRBJ2-3; TCRdb selects TRBD2, and the lack of DNA leaves this call unchecked. This CDR3 comprises 18 residues. The CDR3 region is CASSSTLRTSGGTDTQYF.

V and J are TRBV5-4 and TRBJ2-2; TCRdb outputs TRBD1, but without DNA this stays unchecked. The CDR3 sequence is 16 residues long. The germline V gene encodes CDR1 SGHNT and CDR2 YYREEE (reference sequence). CDR3 sequence: CASSETGGGGTGELFF.

Here the CDR3 reads CAWSVSQNTEAFF. The chain links TRBV30 to TRBJ1-1. CDR1 is GTSNPN, CDR2 SVGIG, per germline (reference sequence). The CDR3 extends over 13 amino acids.

The chain links TRBV3-1 to TRBJ2-5; the D call of TRBD1 rests on TCRdb alone, since no DNA is present to check it. There are 14 residues in the CDR3. Germline CDR1 LGHDT, CDR2 YNNKEL (reference sequence). CDR3 amino acids: CASGNGQPGETQYF.

The rearrangement links TRBV20-1 to TRBJ2-3; TCRdb's D call, TRBD2, is unchecked because there is no DNA. This CDR3 is built from 13 residues. The germline V gene has CDR1 DFQATT and CDR2 SNEGSKA (reference sequence). CDR3 residues: CSGLAGRTDTQYF.

The chain recombines TRBV12-3 or TRBV12-4 with TRBJ1-1; TCRdb's D call, TRBD1, is unchecked because there is no DNA. The CDR3 is 14 residues long. The CDR3 spells CASSLGDLNTEAFF.

V usage is TRBV12-3 or TRBV12-4 and J usage is TRBJ1-4; TCRdb calls TRBD1, which cannot be checked without DNA. CDR3 length: 15 residues. CDR3 loop: CASSPAGTGSEKLFF.

The chain has TRBV5-6 and TRBJ1-1; the TCRdb D gene call, TRBD1, has no DNA to confirm it. CDR3 length equals 13 residues. Germline values: CDR1 SGHDT, CDR2 YYEEEE. The CDR3 sequence is CASSPGTVAEAFF.

CDR3 protein: CASSLDWDRPGSPLHF. This rearrangement joins TRBV7-9 to TRBJ1-6; TCRdb selects TRBD1, and the lack of DNA leaves this call unchecked. Looked up from germline, CDR1 is SEHNR and CDR2 is FQNEAQ (reference sequence). The CDR3 spans 16 residues.

The chain carries TRBV5-1 and TRBJ2-5. Germline CDR1 reads SGHRS; CDR2 reads YFSETQ. The CDR3 contains 14 residues. The CDR3 protein is CASSPLPISETQYF.

This sequence joins TRBV9 and TRBJ1-1. Per the germline V gene, CDR1 is SGDLS and CDR2 is YYNGEE. The CDR3 length is 12 residues. The CDR3: CASSEISQEAFF.

The chain employs TRBV30 and TRBJ2-6. CDR3 size: 12 residues. In germline, CDR1 is GTSNPN, CDR2 SVGIG (reference sequence). The CDR3 loop reads CAWSTGANVLTF.

V gene TRBV20-1 combines with J gene TRBJ2-7; the TRBD1 assignment by TCRdb is unverifiable without DNA. This CDR3 region has 14 residues. CDR1 and CDR2 from the germline V gene are DFQATT and SNEGSKA (reference sequence). CDR3 amino acids: CSARRGLSSYEQYF.

This CDR3 reads CSVETSGRARNEQFF. This sequence joins TRBV29-1 and TRBJ2-1; the D call from TCRdb, TRBD2, cannot be confirmed without DNA. CDR1 is SQVTM and CDR2 is ANQGSEA in the germline V gene. CDR3 length equals 15 residues.

This sequence joins TRBV6-1 and TRBJ2-1; lacking DNA, the TRBD1 call made by TCRdb goes unchecked. Germline values: CDR1 MNHNS, CDR2 SASEGT. The CDR3 has 14 amino acids. CDR3 sequence reads: CASTPRPARNEQFF.

The chain recombines TRBV5-1 with TRBJ1-1; with no DNA, the TCRdb D assignment of TRBD1 cannot be verified. The CDR3 is 15 residues long. In germline, CDR1 is SGHRS, CDR2 YFSETQ. Here the CDR3 reads CASSLVRLGDTEAFF.